Listed below are T cell receptor beta chains from one sample, sequenced in a study of vaccination effects on CD4 cells after COVID-19. Antigens of these TCRs are unknown. The method was immunoSEQ multiplex PCR; TCRdb's version includes in-frame clones alone and lacks a portion of them. The sample consists of 80,000 to 95,000 clones, around 74% of them appearing once. Specimen: CD4+ T cells from PBMCs cultured with HCoV-OC43 spike peptides, collected after COVID-19 vaccination. Receptors originate from a human donor who received a COVID-19 vaccine. The CDR3 runs from the conserved cysteine through the conserved F or W. The D gene is left open where the match is weak. Some rows have no size entry. The others give once, few or many, or a class for an expanded clone.

>TRBV4-3|-|TRBJ2-1|few
TGCGCCAGCAGCCAAGATGCGAGTCCGGGGAGTATAGGGCAGTTCTTC
CASSQDASPGSIGQFF
>TRBV4-3|-|TRBJ2-3|-
TGCGCCAGCAGCCAAGGAAGGAGGGGGGGGACAGATACGCAGTATTTT
CASSQGRRGGTDTQYF
>TRBV2|-|TRBJ2-3|-
-
CASSSGRAGGTDTQYF
>TRBV28|TRBD1|TRBJ1-5|-
TGTGCCAGCAGTGGACGGGACAGCCTCAATCAGCCCCAGCATTTT
CASSGRDSLNQPQHF
>TRBV2|-|TRBJ1-2|-
TGTGCCAGCAGGAGGTCAGAGAGGGGCTACACCTTC
CASRRSERGYTF
>TRBV5-1|-|TRBJ1-3|few
TGCGCCAGCAGCTTGGATAGGGCCAGTCCCCTCGTCCCTGGAAACACCATATATTTT
CASSLDRASPLVPGNTIYF
>TRBV19|TRBD2|TRBJ2-3|-
TGTGCCAGTAGCAGCTGGAGCGGGGGGGCAAAAGATACGCAGTATTTT
CASSSWSGGAKDTQYF
>TRBV30|-|TRBJ1-1|-
TGTGCCTGGCGTGTTCAGAGGAACACTGAAGCTTTCTTT
CAWRVQRNTEAFF
>TRBV2|TRBD2|TRBJ2-3|-
TGTGCCAGCCAAAACTCGGGTAGCGGGCCCACAGATACGCAGTATTTT
CASQNSGSGPTDTQYF
>TRBV12-5|-|TRBJ2-2|-
TGTGCTAGTGGTTTGGTACGGATCAGCGGGGAGCTGTTTTTT
CASGLVRISGELFF
>TRBV6-5|-|TRBJ1-2|-
TGTGCCAGCAACCAACCGAACTATGGCTACACCTTC
CASNQPNYGYTF
>TRBV9|-|TRBJ1-1|-
TGTGCCAGCAGCGCTACCGGGCATAACACTGAAGCTTTCTTT
CASSATGHNTEAFF
>TRBV7-2|TRBD2|TRBJ2-1|-
TGTGCCAGCAGCTTAGTTAGCGGGGGGGAGCAGTTCTTC
CASSLVSGGEQFF
>TRBV4-1|TRBD2|TRBJ2-3|-
TGCGCCAGCAGCCAGGAAAAAGGGACTAGCCGAAAAACGCAGTATTTT
CASSQEKGTSRKTQYF
>TRBV5-5|TRBD1|TRBJ1-1|-
TGTGCCAGCAGCTTCGGGACAGGGAATACTGAAGCTTTCTTT
CASSFGTGNTEAFF
>TRBV5-5|-|TRBJ1-6|-
TGTGCCAGCAGCTTGGCGATCGGGCCGGCCTATAATTCACTCCTCCACTTT
CASSLAIGPAYNSLLHF
>TRBV18|-|TRBJ2-2|few
TGTGCCAGCTCACAAGGCAGGGAAACCGGGGAGCTGTTTTTT
CASSQGRETGELFF
>TRBV7-2|-|TRBJ2-2|-
TGTGCCAGCAGCCTGGTGGAGGGGGTTGGCGGGGAGCTGTTTTTT
CASSLVEGVGGELFF
>TRBV5-6|-|TRBJ2-3|-
TGTGCCAGCAGCTTGTTTGAGGGCTTCAGTAGCACAGATACGCAGTATTTT
CASSLFEGFSSTDTQYF
>TRBV5-1|TRBD1|TRBJ2-5|-
TGCGCCAGCAGCTTGCCAAGACAGGGACACCAAGAGACCCAGTACTTC
CASSLPRQGHQETQYF
>TRBV5-1|TRBD1|TRBJ2-5|once
TGCGCCAGCAGCTTGGCCGAGGGACAGGGAGTGGAGACCCAGTACTTC
CASSLAEGQGVETQYF
>TRBV30|TRBD1|TRBJ2-2|-
TGTGCCTGGACCCGGGACAGGGTCAGCACCGGGGAGCTGTTTTTT
CAWTRDRVSTGELFF
>TRBV19|-|TRBJ2-4|-
TGTGCCAGTAGTACCCCCGGTGGGAGGGGGGGGGCCAAAAACATTCAGTACTTC
CASSTPGGRGGAKNIQYF
>TRBV18|TRBD2|TRBJ2-1|-
TGTGCCAGCTCAACCCGTAGCGGGGGCTACAATGAGCAGTTCTTC
CASSTRSGGYNEQFF
>TRBV24-1|-|TRBJ1-4|-
TGTGCCACCAGTGACCAGAGGGGTGAAAAACTGTTTTTT
CATSDQRGEKLFF
>TRBV6-2/TRBV6-3|-|TRBJ2-5|-
TGTGCCAGCAGTTATGGGGAGCAAGAGACCCAGTACTTC
CASSYGEQETQYF
>TRBV19|TRBD1|TRBJ1-5|-
TGTGCCAGTAGGGGAGGGACAGGGCCTAATCAGCCCCAGCATTTT
CASRGGTGPNQPQHF
>TRBV30|-|TRBJ1-6|once
TGTGCCTGGGATAAGCTCCCCGGGCAGGGTCATAATTCACCCCTCCACTTT
CAWDKLPGQGHNSPLHF
>TRBV20-1|-|TRBJ1-5|-
TGCAGTGCTAGTAGGCCAGGGAATCAGCCCCAGCATTTT
CSASRPGNQPQHF
>TRBV7-9|-|TRBJ2-2|once
TGTGCCAGCAGCTTAGTATTGGGCGGGGCAACCGGGGAGCTGTTTTTT
CASSLVLGGATGELFF
>TRBV7-2|TRBD2|TRBJ2-2|few
TGTGCCAGCGTAGCGGGGGCTTTGAACACCGGGGAGCTGTTTTTT
CASVAGALNTGELFF
>TRBV5-1|TRBD1|TRBJ2-1|few
TGCGCCAGCAGCTCCGGGACAGGGAGCGATCGTGAGCAGTTCTTC
CASSSGTGSDREQFF
>TRBV4-1|-|TRBJ2-3|-
TGCGCCAGCAGCCAAGCGCACGGATCGGGGGCAGATACGCAGTATTTT
CASSQAHGSGADTQYF
>TRBV20-1|-|TRBJ1-4|-
TGCAGTGCTAGTGGTACAGGGAATGAAAAACTGTTTTTT
CSASGTGNEKLFF
>TRBV10-1|TRBD2|TRBJ2-2|-
TGCGCCAGTCGGACTAGCGGGGCCGGGGAGCTGTTTTTT
CASRTSGAGELFF
>TRBV4-3|-|TRBJ2-1|-
TGCGCCAGCAGCCAAGAAAGTCTTAAAAACAATGAGCAGTTCTTC
CASSQESLKNNEQFF
>TRBV30|TRBD1|TRBJ1-3|few
TGTGCCTGGAGCGAGACAGGGTTAGGAAACACCATATATTTT
CAWSETGLGNTIYF
>TRBV6-5|-|TRBJ1-1|few
TGTGCCAGCACGGGGCAGAACACTGAAGCTTTCTTT
CASTGQNTEAFF
>TRBV18|-|TRBJ1-3|-
TGTGCCAGCTCGACTGGATTTAGCTCTGGAAACACCATATATTTT
CASSTGFSSGNTIYF
>TRBV5-8|-|TRBJ2-6|-
TGTGCCAGCAACCGAGGGGGAACTGGGGCCAACGTCCTGACTTTC
CASNRGGTGANVLTF
>TRBV12-5|-|TRBJ2-4|-
TGTGCTAGTGGTCCTCCCGGGACATTAGCCAAAAACATTCAGTACTTC
CASGPPGTLAKNIQYF
>TRBV5-1|TRBD2|TRBJ2-5|-
TGCGCCAGCAGATCACTAGCGGGGGGACTCCAAGAGACCCAGTACTTC
CASRSLAGGLQETQYF
>TRBV24-1|-|TRBJ2-3|once
TGTGCCACCAGTGATTCTTCAGGAAGGCCAGATACGCAGTATTTT
CATSDSSGRPDTQYF
>TRBV30|TRBD1|TRBJ1-2|few
TGTGCCTCGACACAACAGGGGGCCTATGGCTACACCTTC
CASTQQGAYGYTF
>TRBV5-1|TRBD1|TRBJ2-3|-
TGCGCCAGCAGCTTGGGACAAGGGGGCCCAGATACGCAGTATTTT
CASSLGQGGPDTQYF
>TRBV27|-|TRBJ1-5|-
TGTGCCAGCAGCCGCTTTTCGGGTGGCAATCAGCCCCAGCATTTT
CASSRFSGGNQPQHF
>TRBV19|-|TRBJ1-6|once
TGTGCCAGTGCCCAGAGTGTCAATTCACCCCTCCACTTT
CASAQSVNSPLHF
>TRBV19|-|TRBJ1-3|few
TGTGCCAGTAGTAAGGGGGGAACGCGGTCTGGAAACACCATATATTTT
CASSKGGTRSGNTIYF
>TRBV19|TRBD1|TRBJ2-2|-
TGTGCCAGTATATCTTTACAGGGGACCGGGGAGCTGTTTTTT
CASISLQGTGELFF
>TRBV6-5|TRBD1|TRBJ1-2|-
TGTGCCAGCGGGGGACAGGGACAAACCTATGGCTACACCTTC
CASGGQGQTYGYTF
>TRBV5-8|TRBD1|TRBJ1-1|-
TGTGCCAGCCCGGTAGACAGGGGGGGATTAGACACTGAAGCTTTCTTT
CASPVDRGGLDTEAFF
>TRBV5-1|TRBD2|TRBJ2-3|-
TGCGCCAGCAGCCGGGATTTAGCGGGGAGCACAGATACGCAGTATTTT
CASSRDLAGSTDTQYF
>TRBV5-8|TRBD2|TRBJ2-4|-
TGTGCCAGCCCGGTTGGACTAGCGGTCTTTGTGGCCAAAAACATTCAGTACTTC
CASPVGLAVFVAKNIQYF
>TRBV29-1|-|TRBJ1-2|-
TGCAGCGTTGGCAGGGACGCTTCTAACTATGGCTACACCTTC
CSVGRDASNYGYTF
>TRBV4-3|-|TRBJ1-3|few
TGCGCCAGCAGCTCCACGGACGTACGCTCTGGAAACACCATATATTTT
CASSSTDVRSGNTIYF
>TRBV3-1/TRBV3-2|-|TRBJ1-4|-
TGTGCCAGCAGTTACCGTGGGGGGGCCGGTGAAAAACTGTTTTTT
CASSYRGGAGEKLFF
>TRBV29-1|-|TRBJ2-1|-
TGCAGCGTTGAACCGACACAGACTTTCAATGAGCAGTTCTTC
CSVEPTQTFNEQFF